This T cell receptor (beta chain) appears in the sequencing data of a study of a mutant IDH1 vaccine in newly diagnosed glioma. CDR1 and CDR2 from the germline V gene are SGHKS and YYEKEE (reference sequence). With 3 bases clipped from V and 2 bases from J, the junction kept 8 bases outside the gene matches. This CDR3 spans 16 amino acids. This sample's time point: week 11, during vaccination. Vaccination comprised doses that each held 300 ug of mutant IDH1 20-mer peptide, plus topical imiquimod. New WHO grade 3 or 4 astrocytomas that were IDH1-mutant and ATRX-lost had been found in donors. This clone was observed a handful of times. What it binds is not known. Produced via immunoSEQ multiplex PCR; TCRdb's table is partial and in-frame only. This table holds 40,000 to 55,000 clones, about 91% found once.

The material sequenced was PBMCs, taken from a glioma patient whose treatment included an IDH1 peptide vaccine. V gene TRBV5-5 combines with J gene TRBJ2-3, with 8 bases identical to TRBD2. The sequence was collected from a man in his forties or fifties with glioma. This CDR3 is CASSSFFGRDTDTQYF. As DNA, the CDR3 is TGTGCCAGCAGCTCTTTCTTCGGGAGGGACACAGATACGCAGTATTTT. The complete variable domain, with remaining parts taken from reference TRBV5-5 and TRBJ2-3, reads DAGVTQSPTHLIKTRGQQVTLRCSPISGHKSVSWYQQVLGQGPQFIFQYYEKEERGRGNFPDRFSARQFPNYSSELNVNALLLGDSALYLCASSSFFGRDTDTQYFGPGTRLTVL.